Each of the 8 T cell receptor beta chains below was sequenced from the same sample in a study of T cell repertoires in cytomegalovirus infection. These receptors have no identified antigens. TCRdb re-derived calls from the reads in MiXCR, one entry per CDR3 protein. The table lists 110,000 or so distinct CDR3 sequences, 30% of them singletons. The sequencing here drew on CD8+ T cells from cultured PBMCs, taken from culture after CMV antigen stimulation. The receptor set was obtained from a human donor in good health (CMV status not recorded). Some clones in this sample may be carry-over from other donors' samples.

This clonotype was counted only a few times. V gene TRBV6-2 or TRBV6-3 combines with J gene TRBJ1-1; D call uncertain. Germline assignment: CDR1 MNHEY and CDR2 SVGEGT. Trimming stripped 1 base from V and 2 bases from J, with 5 bases between. This CDR3 comprises 13 residues. CDR3 DNA sequence: TGTGCCAGCAGTTACTTGGGAAACACTGAAGCTTTCTTT. This codes for CASSYLGNTEAFF.

V gene TRBV7-6 combines with J gene TRBJ2-7, with 7 positions matching TRBD1. CDR3 length: 12 residues. The germline V gene encodes CDR1 SGHVS and CDR2 FNYEAQ. With 5 bases clipped from V and 5 bases from J, the junction kept 3 bases outside the gene matches. The CDR3 DNA reads TGTGCCAGCAGCCCACAGGGGAACGAGCAGTACTTC. This translates into CASSPQGNEQYF.

This clonotype showed up just a few times. For the CDR3, the DNA is TGTGCCAGCAGCTTAGCGGGACTAGCGGTGAACACCGGGGAGCTGTTTTTT. This codes for CASSLAGLAVNTGELFF. V and J are TRBV7-8 and TRBJ2-2, with 11 bases lining up with TRBD2. V gave up 0 bases and J gave up 1 base; unmatched junction bases: 1. The CDR3 totals 17 residues. Germline lookup yields CDR1 SGHVS and CDR2 FQNEAQ.

The rearrangement links TRBV28 to TRBJ2-7; a possible D gene is TRBD1 (8 bases). Germline values: CDR1 MDHEN, CDR2 SYDVKM. V gave up 2 bases and J gave up 5 bases, with 16 bases separating them. The CDR3 length is 15 residues. CDR3 coding DNA: TGTGCCAGCAGTTTAAGCGGGACAGGTCTTGACGAGCAGTACTTC. Protein: CASSLSGTGLDEQYF.

The chain couples TRBV6-1 to TRBJ1-3; D is unclear. CDR1 and CDR2 from the germline V gene are MNHNS and SASEGT. Trimming removed 3 bases from V and 0 bases from J, with 9 bases in between. The CDR3 spans 15 residues. DNA for the CDR3: TGTGCCAGCAGTGACGCAATCTCCTCTGGAAACACCATATATTTT. This sequence encodes CASSDAISSGNTIYF.

A note on this clonotype: This may stem from a read error, because a much larger clone lies one nucleotide away. The genes are TRBV19 and TRBJ1-2; possible D gene TRBD1, 5 bases. Germline V gives CDR1 LNHDA, CDR2 SQIVND (reference sequence). This CDR3 is built from 8 residues. CDR3 protein: CASAGGYF. In nucleotides, the CDR3 is TGTGCCAGTGCTGGGGGGTACTTC.

The chain has TRBV19 and TRBJ2-7; a weak D match, TRBD1 (6 bases). The germline V gene has CDR1 LNHDA and CDR2 SQIVND (reference sequence). The CDR3 runs to 12 residues. V was clipped by 6 bases and J by 6 bases, with 12 bases between them. CDR3 loop: CASRAGVGEQYF. CDR3 sequence (DNA): TGTGCCAGTAGAGCAGGGGTCGGCGAGCAGTACTTC.

With respect to this clonotype: Given a much more abundant clone one base away, this may be a read error. The chain couples TRBV11-2 to TRBJ2-1, with unresolved D. The germline V and J ends were trimmed by 4 bases and 2 bases, with 12 bases remaining between them. Germline V gene sequence: CDR1 SGHAT, CDR2 FQNNGV. The CDR3 runs to 15 residues. Here the CDR3 reads CASSSDTTTYNEQFF. As DNA, the CDR3 is TGTGCCAGCAGCTCAGACACAACAACCTACAATGAGCAGTTCTTC.